This TCR beta chain is drawn from a study of blood T cell repertoires in COVID-19. Overall study: Acute and convalescent COVID-19 specimens originated in the United States, Italy and Spain.

Data came from immunoSEQ multiplex PCR; TCRdb stores just in-frame clones and leaves some out. The sample carries 150,000 or so clones, roughly 91% recorded once. Trimming at V came to 2 bases and at J to 2 bases, leaving 1 base not matched to a gene. The germline V gene has CDR1 KGHSH and CDR2 LQKENI. This CDR3 has 15 amino acids. The chain joins TRBV18 to TRBJ1-1; 11 bases are a match to TRBD1. The clonotype was recovered from a man aged 18 to 29 with acute or convalescent COVID-19. The sequenced sample consisted of peripheral blood. The CDR3 bases are TGTGCCAGCTCACCAGGGACAGGGGGAAACACTGAAGCTTTCTTT. This sequence encodes CASSPGTGGNTEAFF.